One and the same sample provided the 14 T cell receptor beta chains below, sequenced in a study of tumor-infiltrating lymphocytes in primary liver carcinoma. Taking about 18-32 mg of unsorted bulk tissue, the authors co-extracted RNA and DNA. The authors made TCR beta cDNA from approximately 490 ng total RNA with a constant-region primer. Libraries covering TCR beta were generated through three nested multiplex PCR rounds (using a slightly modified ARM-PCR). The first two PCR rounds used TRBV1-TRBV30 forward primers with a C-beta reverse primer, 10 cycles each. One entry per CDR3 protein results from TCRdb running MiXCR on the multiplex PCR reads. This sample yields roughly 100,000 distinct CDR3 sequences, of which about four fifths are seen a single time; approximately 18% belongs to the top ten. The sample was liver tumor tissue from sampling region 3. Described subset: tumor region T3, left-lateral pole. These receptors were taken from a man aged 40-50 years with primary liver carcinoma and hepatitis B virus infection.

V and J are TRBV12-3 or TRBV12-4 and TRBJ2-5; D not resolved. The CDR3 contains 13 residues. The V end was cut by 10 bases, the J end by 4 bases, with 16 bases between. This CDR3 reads CANNRSETETQYF. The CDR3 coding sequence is TGTGCCAACAACCGAAGCGAGACAGAGACCCAGTACTTC.

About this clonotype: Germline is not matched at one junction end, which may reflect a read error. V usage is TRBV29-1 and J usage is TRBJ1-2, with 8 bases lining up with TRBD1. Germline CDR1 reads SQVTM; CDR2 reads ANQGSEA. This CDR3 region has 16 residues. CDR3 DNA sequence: TGCATCGTTGAAAAAAGTCAGGGGGACAGGTACTGTGGCTACACCTTC. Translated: CIVEKSQGDRYCGYTF.

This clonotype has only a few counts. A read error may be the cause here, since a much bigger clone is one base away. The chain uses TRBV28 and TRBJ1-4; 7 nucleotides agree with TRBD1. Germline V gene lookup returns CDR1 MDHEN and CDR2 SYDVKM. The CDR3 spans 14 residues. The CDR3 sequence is CTSSIGQDNEKLFF. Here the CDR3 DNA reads TGTACCAGCAGTATTGGACAGGATAATGAAAAACTGTTTTTT. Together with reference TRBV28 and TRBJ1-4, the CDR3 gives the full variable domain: DVKVTQSSRYLVKRTGEKVFLECVQDMDHENMFWYRQDPGLGLRLIYFSYDVKMKEKGDIPEGYSVSREKKERFSLILESASTNQTSMYLCTSSIGQDNEKLFFGSGTQLSVL.

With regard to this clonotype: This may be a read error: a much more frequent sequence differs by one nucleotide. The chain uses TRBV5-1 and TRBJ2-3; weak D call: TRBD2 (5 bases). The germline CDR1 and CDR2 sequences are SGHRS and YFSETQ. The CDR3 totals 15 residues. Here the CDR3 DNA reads TGCGCCAACAGCCCGGCGAGGGCTGACCTAGATACGCAGTATTTT. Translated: CANSPARADLDTQYF.

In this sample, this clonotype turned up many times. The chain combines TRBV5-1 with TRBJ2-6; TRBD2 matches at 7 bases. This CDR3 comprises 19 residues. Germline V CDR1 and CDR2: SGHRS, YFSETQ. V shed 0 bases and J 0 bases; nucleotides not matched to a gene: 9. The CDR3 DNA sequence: TGCGCCAGCAGCTTGGATTCGGGGGGAACCCACTCTGGGGCCAACGTCCTGACTTTC. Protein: CASSLDSGGTHSGANVLTF.

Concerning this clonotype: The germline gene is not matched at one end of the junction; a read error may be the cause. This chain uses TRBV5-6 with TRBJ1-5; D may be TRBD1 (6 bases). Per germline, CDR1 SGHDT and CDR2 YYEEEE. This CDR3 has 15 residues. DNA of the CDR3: TGTGTCAGCAGCTCTACTTGGGGGGGCGATCAGCCCCAACGTTTT. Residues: CVSSSTWGGDQPQRF.

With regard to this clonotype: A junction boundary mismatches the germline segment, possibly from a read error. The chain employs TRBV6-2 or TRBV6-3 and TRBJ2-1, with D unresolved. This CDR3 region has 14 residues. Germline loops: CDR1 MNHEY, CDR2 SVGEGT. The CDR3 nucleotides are TGTGCCAGCGGTTACTCGGCCTATTACAATGAGCAGTTCTTC. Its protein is CASGYSAYYNEQFF.

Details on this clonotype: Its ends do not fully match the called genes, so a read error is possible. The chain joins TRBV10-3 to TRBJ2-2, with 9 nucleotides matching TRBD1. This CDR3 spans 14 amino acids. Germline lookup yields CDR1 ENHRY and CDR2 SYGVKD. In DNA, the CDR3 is TGTACCACCGCCGGGACAGGGAAGACCGCGGAGCCGTTTTTT. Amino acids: CTTAGTGKTAEPFF.

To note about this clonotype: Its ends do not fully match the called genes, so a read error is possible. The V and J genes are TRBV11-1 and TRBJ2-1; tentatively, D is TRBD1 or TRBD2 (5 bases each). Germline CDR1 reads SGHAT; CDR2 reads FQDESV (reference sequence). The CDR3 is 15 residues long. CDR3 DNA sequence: TGTGCCAGTAGCTTCCAGGGACCACTGGACAATGAGCAGCTCTTC. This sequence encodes CASSFQGPLDNEQLF.

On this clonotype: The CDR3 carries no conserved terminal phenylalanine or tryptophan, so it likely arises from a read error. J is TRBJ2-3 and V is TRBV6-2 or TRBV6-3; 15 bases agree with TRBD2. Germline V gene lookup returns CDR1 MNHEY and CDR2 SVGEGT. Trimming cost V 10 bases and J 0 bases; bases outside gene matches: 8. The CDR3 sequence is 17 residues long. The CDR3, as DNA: TGTGCCAATACTGGGACTAGCGGGAGGTATAGCACAGATACGCAGTATATT. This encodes CANTGTSGRYSTDTQYI.

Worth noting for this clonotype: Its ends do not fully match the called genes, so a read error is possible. The DNA for the CDR3 is TGTGCCAGCAGCTTCGGGTTCGACAATCAGCCACAGCATTTT. It specifies CASSFGFDNQPQHF. The chain joins TRBV5-6 to TRBJ1-5; D uncertain. Germline assignment: CDR1 SGHDT and CDR2 YYEEEE. This CDR3 has 14 amino acids.

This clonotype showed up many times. This chain's CDR3 is CASSLKTDTQYF. The CDR3 DNA follows: TGTGCCAGCAGCTTAAAAACAGATACGCAGTATTTT. The J gene is TRBJ2-3, the V gene TRBV7-2; D not resolved. Per the germline V gene, CDR1 is SGHTA and CDR2 is FQGNSA. With 2 bases removed from V and 3 bases from J, the gap between germline ends came to 3 bases. CDR3 size: 12 residues. The whole variable domain, remainder taken from reference TRBV7-2 and TRBJ2-3, is GAGVSQSPSNKVTEKGKDVELRCDPISGHTALYWYRQSLGQGLEFLIYFQGNSAPDKSGLPSDRFSAERTGGSVSTLTIQRTQQEDSAVYLCASSLKTDTQYFGPGTRLTVL.

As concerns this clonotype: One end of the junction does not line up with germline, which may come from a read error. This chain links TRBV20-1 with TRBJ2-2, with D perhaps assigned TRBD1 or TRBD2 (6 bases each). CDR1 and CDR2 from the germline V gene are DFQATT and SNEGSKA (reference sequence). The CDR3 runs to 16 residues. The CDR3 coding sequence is TGCAGTGCTCTGGAGGGGGACTCAACCTTCACCGGGGAGCTGCTTTTT. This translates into CSALEGDSTFTGELLF.

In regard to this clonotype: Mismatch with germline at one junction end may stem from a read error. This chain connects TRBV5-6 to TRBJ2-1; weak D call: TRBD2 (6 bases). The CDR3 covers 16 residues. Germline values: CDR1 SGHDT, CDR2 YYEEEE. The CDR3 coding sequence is TGTGCCAGCAGCTTGGTGCCGGGAGTCCCCTACAATGTGCAGTCCTTC. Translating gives CASSLVPGVPYNVQSF.